This paragraph reports one T cell receptor (beta chain). Antigen specificity is unknown. These data belong to a study of Ad26.COV2.S vaccination and SARS-CoV-2 variants. Germline CDR1 reads SGHRS; CDR2 reads YFSETQ. The CDR3 loop spans 15 amino acids. The ends were cut back, 4 bases at V and 4 bases at J, with 15 bases in the middle. Notes on the study in general: Substantial breadth in spike-specific CD8+ and CD4+ T cell responses was reportedly seen after vaccination. It was found that vaccine and placebo recipients had similar non-spike TCR breadth. An underestimation of total T cell responses may have resulted from the TCR breadth and depth analyses.

TCRdb keeps only in-frame clones here, not all; method: immunoSEQ multiplex PCR. The repertoire holds about 180,000 clones, with around 88% as singletons. J is TRBJ1-5 and V is TRBV5-1, with a possible D match to TRBD1 (5 bases). The clonotype originates from a human donor who had recovered from COVID-19. The sequenced sample was peripheral blood, obtained after recovery from COVID-19. The CDR3 here is CASSPPRGQNQPQHF. CDR3 DNA: TGCGCCAGCAGCCCGCCAAGGGGTCAAAATCAGCCCCAGCATTTT.